This T cell receptor (beta chain) emerged from a study of cytomegalovirus exposure and HLA in healthy donors. PCR primers comprised 60 Vbeta and 13 Jbeta primers. Clones were read by immunoSEQ multiplex PCR, and TCRdb kept only the in-frame ones, dropping some. The sample holds 150,000 to 200,000 clones, around 84% seen once. Trimming removed 2 bases from V and 5 bases from J, with 10 bases in between. CDR3 length: 13 residues. The germline V gene encodes CDR1 SGHKS and CDR2 YYEKEE (reference sequence). This clone was found a few times. The source of this sequence is a woman between 18 and 29 years old in good health and CMV-seronegative. V usage is TRBV5-5 and J usage is TRBJ1-1; D remains unclear. Source material: PBMCs. In DNA, the CDR3 is TGTGCCAGCAGCTTCGGGGTAACAACTGAAGCTTTCTTT. Translation: CASSFGVTTEAFF.